This T cell receptor (beta chain) emerged from a study of blood T cell repertoires in COVID-19. V lost 1 base to trimming and J lost 2 bases, with 12 bases between them. Germline assignment: CDR1 LGHDT and CDR2 YNNKEL (reference sequence). The CDR3 runs to 16 residues. TCRdb's copy holds only in-frame clones and misses some; the assay was immunoSEQ multiplex PCR. The data contain roughly 43,000 clones, 70% to 90% of them singletons. The specimen sequenced was peripheral blood. The TCR sequence derives from a human donor in a cohort sampled during active COVID-19. The rearrangement joins TRBV3-1 (or the pseudogene TRBV3-2) to TRBJ2-1; the D gene is possibly TRBD2 (5 bases). As DNA, the CDR3 is TGTGCCAGCAGCCAAGGGCATAGCGACGCCTACAATGAGCAGTTCTTC. Protein: CASSQGHSDAYNEQFF.